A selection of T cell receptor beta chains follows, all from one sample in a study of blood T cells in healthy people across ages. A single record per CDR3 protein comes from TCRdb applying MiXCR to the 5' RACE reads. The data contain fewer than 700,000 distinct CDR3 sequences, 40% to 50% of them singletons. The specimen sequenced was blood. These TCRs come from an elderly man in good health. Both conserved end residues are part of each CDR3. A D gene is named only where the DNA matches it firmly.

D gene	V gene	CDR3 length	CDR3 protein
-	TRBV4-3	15	CASSQAVDSNQPQHF
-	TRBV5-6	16	CASSFPDTRSYNEQFF
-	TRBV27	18	CASSPYGLGLSSYNEQFF
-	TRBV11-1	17	CASSSRSMGGGTDTQYF
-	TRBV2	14	CASTGAYSNQPQHF
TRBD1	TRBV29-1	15	CSAGTGRLSYNEQFF
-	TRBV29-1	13	CSVDAGPKNIQYF
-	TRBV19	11	CASSRHSKQFF
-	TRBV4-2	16	CASSQDIGGANYGYTF
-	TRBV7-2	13	CASSPQTGNEQYF
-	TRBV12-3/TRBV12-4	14	CASSDSGSTDTQYF
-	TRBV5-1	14	CASSLVAGTYEQYF
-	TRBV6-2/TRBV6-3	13	CASSKRTDTEAFF
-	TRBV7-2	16	CASSFANSERGETQYF
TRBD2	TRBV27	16	CASRGGSGAVTYEQYF
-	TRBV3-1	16	CASSQDRVGATDTQYF
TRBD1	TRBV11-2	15	CAGSSNRGEINEQFF
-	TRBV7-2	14	CASSLESVGSGYTF
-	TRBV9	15	CASTPAGVNTGELFF
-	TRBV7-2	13	CASGSQLNYGYTF
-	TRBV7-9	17	CASSLPVVGGRVNEQFF
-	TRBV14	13	CASSQDPGRKQFF
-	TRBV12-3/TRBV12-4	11	CAFSLTDTQYF
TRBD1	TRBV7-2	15	CASSLGQLKNTEAFF
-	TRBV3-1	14	CASSQEWGLYEQYF
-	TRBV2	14	CASKMWQGESEAFF
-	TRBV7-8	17	CASSPLSGGASRETQYF
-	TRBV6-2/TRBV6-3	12	CASSYMSNEQFF
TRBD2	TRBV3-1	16	CASSQDLAGGVDTQYF
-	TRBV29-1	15	CSVVRNSGGAVTQYF
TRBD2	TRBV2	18	CASSYPPVLAGLQETQYF
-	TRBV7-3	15	CASRKSGVGPYEQYF
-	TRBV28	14	CASSKGGGLYEQYF
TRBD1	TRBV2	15	CASRLNTGANTEAFF
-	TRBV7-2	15	CASSLQGGFTGELFF
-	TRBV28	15	CASSPDSLAKSIQYF
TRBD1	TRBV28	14	CATLSGQVPDEQYF
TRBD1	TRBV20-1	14	CSARTGTGAYEQYF
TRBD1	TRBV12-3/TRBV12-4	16	CASSSGTALNTGELFF
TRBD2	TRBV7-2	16	CASSSSGTLITDTQYF
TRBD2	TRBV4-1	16	CASSQEMGLANREQYF
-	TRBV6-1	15	CASSDLGGGGETQFF
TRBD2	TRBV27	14	CASRTVAAGGTQYF
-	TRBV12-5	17	CASARGQLGENNSPLHF
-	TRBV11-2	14	CASSSTGKYNEQFF
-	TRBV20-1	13	CSARLLGVDTQYF
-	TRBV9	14	CASSPGGVTYEQYF
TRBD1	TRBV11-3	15	CASSLEGTGSHEQYF
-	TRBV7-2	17	CASSLRLVGGARNEQFF
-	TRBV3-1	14	CASSPPGRIYGYTF
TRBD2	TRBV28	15	CASSPSLAGSYEQYF
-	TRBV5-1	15	CASSSPGLSTDTQYF
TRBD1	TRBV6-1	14	CASSDRGQTDTQYF
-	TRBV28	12	CASSSSVDTQYF
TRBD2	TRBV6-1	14	CASSVRTSGGELFF
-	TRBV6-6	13	CASILFGLGELFF
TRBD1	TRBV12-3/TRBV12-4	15	CASSSEDRGRIEQYF